This is a list of T cell receptor beta chains from one sample in a study of blood T cell repertoires in COVID-19. Clones were read by immunoSEQ multiplex PCR, and TCRdb kept only the in-frame ones, dropping some. The table records more than 200,000 clones, approximately 90% of them present only once. Sequencing was carried out using peripheral blood. These receptors were collected from a man in his fifties or sixties with acute or convalescent COVID-19. Both conserved end residues are part of each CDR3. D genes are given only for firm matches. A row's size may be missing; if present it is once, few, many or a size class.

clone_size d_call j_call v_call cdr3_aa cdr3_nt
. . TRBJ2-3 TRBV7-6 CASSLVGGVGDTQYF TGTGCCAGCAGCTTAGTAGGCGGGGTAGGAGATACGCAGTATTTT
once . TRBJ2-3 TRBV28 CASAPGHGASSTDTQYF TGTGCCAGTGCACCGGGACACGGGGCGTCTAGCACAGATACGCAGTATTTT
. . TRBJ1-2 TRBV21-1 CASSKKSETPGGYTF TGTGCCAGCAGCAAAAAGAGTGAGACACCAGGTGGCTACACCTTC
. TRBD1 TRBJ2-1 TRBV5-4 CASSLAQGDNEQFF TGTGCCAGCAGCTTAGCCCAGGGGGACAATGAGCAGTTCTTC
once . TRBJ1-1 TRBV5-1 CASAGLGRPEAFF TGCGCCAGCGCTGGACTAGGTCGTCCTGAAGCTTTCTTT
. . TRBJ1-1 TRBV29-1 CSVGGDPTEAFF TGCAGCGTTGGAGGAGATCCCACTGAAGCTTTCTTT
. . TRBJ1-2 TRBV11-2 CASSLNPGSNYGYTF TGTGCCAGCAGCTTAAATCCAGGGTCTAACTATGGCTACACCTTC
. . TRBJ1-1 TRBV12-3/TRBV12-4 CASKHSSAFF TGTGCCAGCAAGCACTCCTCCGCTTTCTTT
. TRBD1 TRBJ1-4 TRBV4-1 CASSQEITGGGEKLFF TGCGCCAGCAGCCAAGAGATCACAGGGGGAGGTGAAAAACTGTTTTTT
. . TRBJ2-5 TRBV12-3/TRBV12-4 CASSLVQIGTQYF TGTGCCAGCAGTTTAGTACAGATCGGGACCCAGTACTTC
. . TRBJ2-5 TRBV3-1/TRBV3-2 CASSQDTGRETQYF TGTGCCAGCAGCCAAGATACTGGGCGAGAGACCCAGTACTTC
. TRBD1 TRBJ1-2 TRBV6-1 CASSELGQGRRFHGYTF TGTGCCAGCAGTGAACTGGGACAGGGGAGAAGGTTCCATGGCTACACCTTC
few TRBD1 TRBJ1-1 TRBV5-1 CASSPDRGLEAFF TGCGCCAGCAGCCCAGACAGGGGCCTTGAAGCTTTCTTT
. . TRBJ1-3 TRBV5-1 CASSSSGESGNTIYF TGCGCCAGCAGCTCCTCGGGGGAGTCTGGAAACACCATATATTTT
. . TRBJ1-1 TRBV29-1 CSVARHENTEAFF TGCAGCGTGGCTAGGCACGAGAACACTGAAGCTTTCTTT
once . TRBJ1-2 TRBV6-5 CASRKTGSPYGYTF TGTGCCAGCAGAAAAACAGGAAGCCCTTATGGCTACACCTTC
. . TRBJ2-1 TRBV6-5 CASKSLADHHNEQFF TGTGCCAGCAAGTCGTTAGCGGACCATCACAATGAGCAGTTCTTC
. TRBD1 TRBJ1-2 TRBV5-1 CASGTGGGGYTF TGCGCCAGCGGGACAGGGGGCGGTGGCTACACCTTC
. . TRBJ2-1 TRBV5-5 CASSWTNNEQFF TGTGCCAGCAGCTGGACTAACAATGAGCAGTTCTTC
once . TRBJ1-1 TRBV6-6 CASSYRGREAFF TGTGCCAGCAGTTACAGGGGAAGGGAAGCTTTCTTT
few . TRBJ1-5 TRBV2 CASSPEGQPQHF TGTGCCAGCAGTCCCGAGGGCCAGCCCCAGCATTTT
few TRBD1 TRBJ1-5 TRBV5-5 CASSVGTGGYSNQPQHF TGTGCCAGCAGCGTCGGGACAGGGGGTTATAGCAATCAGCCCCAGCATTTT
. TRBD1 TRBJ1-2 TRBV29-1 CSTRQGDYGYTF TGCAGCACCCGACAGGGAGACTATGGCTACACCTTC
. . TRBJ1-4 TRBV12-5 CASALGGATNEKLFF TGTGCTAGTGCTCTGGGGGGGGCAACTAATGAAAAACTGTTTTTT
. TRBD1 TRBJ2-5 TRBV25-1 CASSEGTGLRETQYF TGTGCCAGCAGTGAGGGGACAGGGCTCCGAGAGACCCAGTACTTC
. . TRBJ2-2 TRBV28 CASSRGQNTGELFF TGTGCCAGCAGTCGAGGACAGAACACCGGGGAGCTGTTTTTT
. . TRBJ2-1 TRBV6-5 CASSYSAGTYNEQFF TGTGCCAGCAGTTACTCGGCAGGGACCTACAATGAGCAGTTCTTC
. . TRBJ1-5 TRBV6-5 CASKIQVLNQPQHF TGTGCCAGCAAGATACAGGTACTCAATCAGCCCCAGCATTTT
. . TRBJ1-2 TRBV12-3/TRBV12-4 CASSPDSVYGYTF TGTGCCAGCAGTCCTGACAGTGTCTATGGCTACACCTTC
. TRBD1 TRBJ1-5 TRBV18 CASSADRGRNQPQHF TGTGCCAGCTCAGCTGACAGGGGCCGTAATCAGCCCCAGCATTTT
. TRBD1 TRBJ1-4 TRBV3-1/TRBV3-2 CASSQWGTGLEKLFF TGTGCCAGCAGCCAATGGGGGACAGGGCTCGAAAAACTGTTTTTT
. . TRBJ1-1 TRBV5-1 CASSLSGIAEAFF TGCGCCAGCAGCTTGTCAGGGATCGCTGAAGCTTTCTTT
. TRBD1 TRBJ1-2 TRBV6-5 CASSYSGQGANYGYTF TGTGCCAGCAGTTACTCGGGGCAGGGGGCTAACTATGGCTACACCTTC
. . TRBJ2-2 TRBV9 CASSVGSPGTGELFF TGTGCCAGCAGCGTAGGGTCCCCGGGCACCGGGGAGCTGTTTTTT
. TRBD2 TRBJ2-2 TRBV6-5 CASGGGLGTGELFF TGTGCCAGCGGGGGAGGGCTGGGCACCGGGGAGCTGTTTTTT
. TRBD1 TRBJ1-1 TRBV5-1 CASSIQGAGTEAFF TGCGCCAGCAGCATACAGGGGGCTGGGACTGAAGCTTTCTTT
. . TRBJ1-2 TRBV7-8 CASSPLRAAYGYTF TGTGCCAGCAGCCCCCTCAGGGCCGCCTATGGCTACACCTTC
. . TRBJ1-2 TRBV2 CASSSRTAIF TGTGCCAGCAGCTCCAGGACAGCGATCTTC
. . TRBJ1-1 TRBV10-3 CAISVQVGGTEAFF TGTGCCATCAGTGTACAGGTGGGAGGCACTGAAGCTTTCTTT
. . TRBJ1-1 TRBV3-1/TRBV3-2 CASSHHVGDTEAFF TGTGCCAGCAGTCACCACGTAGGGGACACTGAAGCTTTCTTT
. TRBD2 TRBJ2-7 TRBV7-9 CASSLSGGTYEQYF TGTGCCAGCAGCTTGAGCGGGGGGACCTACGAGCAGTACTTC
. . TRBJ1-1 TRBV10-3 CAISEATGARGAFF TGTGCCATCAGTGAGGCGACGGGAGCTCGGGGAGCTTTCTTT
few TRBD1 TRBJ1-1 TRBV29-1 CSVDRGQGRTEAFF TGCAGCGTTGATAGGGGACAGGGGCGCACTGAAGCTTTCTTT
. . TRBJ1-4 TRBV5-8 CASSLTGTGDEKLFF TGTGCCAGCAGCTTGACCGGGACGGGGGATGAAAAACTGTTTTTT
. . TRBJ1-1 TRBV12-3/TRBV12-4 CASSFRSTEAFF TGTGCCAGCAGTTTTCGGTCCACTGAAGCTTTCTTT
. . TRBJ1-6 TRBV6-5 CASIGPGVDSPLHF TGTGCCAGCATAGGGCCAGGGGTTGATTCACCCCTCCACTTT
. TRBD1 TRBJ1-4 TRBV5-6 CASSRKGAGEKLFF TGTGCCAGCAGCCGGAAGGGGGCGGGTGAAAAACTGTTTTTT
. . TRBJ1-6 TRBV19 CASSMTGGRANSPLHF TGTGCCAGTAGTATGACGGGGGGAAGGGCTAATTCACCCCTCCACTTT
. . TRBJ1-5 TRBV6-5 CASSYTGVGNQPQHF TGTGCCAGCAGTTACACCGGGGTCGGGAATCAGCCCCAGCATTTT
. TRBD1 TRBJ2-7 TRBV5-6 CASSLDRGQREQYF TGTGCCAGCAGCCTGGATAGGGGGCAAAGGGAGCAGTACTTC
. . TRBJ2-5 TRBV5-1 CASSLSTGHRQETQYF TGCGCCAGCAGCTTATCTACAGGACACCGCCAAGAGACCCAGTACTTC
. TRBD1 TRBJ2-3 TRBV6-6 CASSYSRGLDTQYF TGTGCCAGCAGTTACTCGAGGGGGCTAGATACGCAGTATTTT
. . TRBJ2-1 TRBV5-1 CASSLVGVDEQFF TGCGCCAGCAGCTTGGTAGGGGTGGATGAGCAGTTCTTC
. TRBD1 TRBJ2-5 TRBV19 CASSIIDGTGLETQYF TGTGCCAGTAGTATCATAGACGGGACAGGGTTAGAGACCCAGTACTTC